This T cell receptor beta chain was identified during a study of T-cell reconstitution after alpha-beta-depleted transplantation in children. This clonotype was observed a handful of times. This CDR3 spans 14 amino acids. CDR1 is KGHDR, CDR2 SFDVKD, per germline. Trimming shortened V by 4 bases and J by 2 bases, and 8 bases separated the two germline ends. Preparation of the TCRbeta library used unique molecular identifiers. MiXCR was run by TCRdb on the PCR reads, yielding one entry per CDR3 protein. The sample shows hundreds of thousands of distinct CDR3 sequences, roughly 10% of them seen only once.

V gene TRBV24-1 combines with J gene TRBJ1-5; TRBD1 might be the D (6 bases). The material was PBMCs from the stem cell graft donor, obtained from the stem cell graft. This TCR was sampled from a human donor who donated a stem cell graft to a child with acute myeloid leukemia. CDR3 DNA sequence: TGTGCCACCAGTGACCCAGGGGGCAATCAGCCCCAGCATTTT. Amino acid sequence: CATSDPGGNQPQHF.